Listed here is a single T cell receptor beta chain. This record comes from a study of PD-1 blockade in mismatch repair-deficient tumors. TCRdb's copy holds only in-frame clones and misses some; the assay was immunoSEQ multiplex PCR. The sample includes roughly 50,000 clones, about 85% seen only once; the top ten take about 8.3%. CDR3 length: 15 residues. Germline V gene sequence: CDR1 SEHNR, CDR2 FQNEAQ (reference sequence). J lost 3 bases, V lost 3 bases, and 6 bases had no gene match. The material was peripheral blood, obtained less than 21 weeks after starting pembrolizumab. V usage is TRBV7-9 and J usage is TRBJ2-3; 7 nucleotides match TRBD2. The receptor was derived from an adult with mismatch repair-deficient cancer. DNA for the CDR3: TGTGCCAGCAGCTTGGCGGGAGTGAGAACAGATACGCAGTATTTT. It yields the protein CASSLAGVRTDTQYF.